A selection of T cell receptor beta chains follows, all from one sample in a study of CD8+ T cells in alopecia areata. The table came from immunoSEQ multiplex PCR; TCRdb's copy has only in-frame clones and leaves some out. The sample has about 220,000 clones, about three fifths seen once; the top ten hold 1.5% to 2%. The sequencing used CD4+ T cells sorted from blood, collected at week 4, from a patient treated with tofacitinib. The receptors derive from a human donor with alopecia areata. CDR3s include the opening cysteine and the closing phenylalanine or tryptophan. D genes are given only for firm matches. Clone size is not always given. Where it is, it says once, few, many or a class for expanded clones.

J	size	V	D	CDR3	DNA
TRBJ2-3	few	TRBV7-3	.	CASSLLGEDTQYF	TGTGCCAGCAGCTTACTAGGGGAAGATACGCAGTATTTT
TRBJ2-1	.	TRBV7-2	.	CASSPSRNEQFF	TGTGCCAGCAGCCCCTCTCGTAATGAGCAGTTCTTC
TRBJ2-1	.	TRBV7-2	.	CASSTEGGDEQFF	TGTGCCAGCAGCACAGAGGGTGGCGATGAGCAGTTCTTC
TRBJ1-6	few	TRBV30	TRBD1	CAWNTQGKSSPLHF	TGTGCCTGGAACACACAGGGGAAATCATCACCCCTCCACTTT
TRBJ2-5	few	TRBV13	.	CASSPSSRETQYF	TGTGCCAGCTCGCCATCCAGTCGGGAGACCCAGTACTTC
TRBJ1-1	.	TRBV14	.	CASSQVGGAEAFF	TGTGCCAGCAGCCAAGTGGGGGGCGCTGAAGCTTTCTTT
TRBJ1-1	few	TRBV7-2	TRBD1	CASSRPTGAPRTEAFF	TGTGCCAGCAGCCGACCTACAGGGGCCCCGAGGACTGAAGCTTTCTTT
TRBJ1-1	.	TRBV18	.	CASSPPNGVTEAFF	TGTGCCAGCTCACCACCGAATGGGGTCACTGAAGCTTTCTTT
TRBJ2-5	.	TRBV5-1	.	CASSSGSQETQYF	TGCGCCAGCAGCTCGGGCAGTCAAGAGACCCAGTACTTC
TRBJ2-3	.	TRBV5-6	.	CASSPNTDTQYF	TGTGCCAGCAGCCCAAACACAGATACGCAGTATTTT
TRBJ1-1	.	TRBV25-1	.	CASSEQGMGWAEAFF	TGTGCCAGCAGTGAACAGGGGATGGGGTGGGCTGAAGCTTTCTTT
TRBJ2-4	.	TRBV5-6	.	CASSVGNIQYF	TGTGCCAGCAGCGTTGGGAACATTCAGTACTTC
TRBJ2-1	.	TRBV5-4	TRBD2	CASSPNSLAGAYEQFF	TGTGCCAGCAGCCCGAACTCCCTAGCGGGTGCATATGAGCAGTTCTTC
TRBJ1-6	few	TRBV6-5	.	CASSRQNSPLHF	TGTGCCAGCAGTCGACAGAATTCACCCCTCCACTTT
TRBJ1-6	.	TRBV6-6	.	CASSRNLQVLHF	TGTGCCAGCAGTAGGAACTTACAGGTCCTCCACTTT
TRBJ2-4	many	TRBV4-2	.	CASSHSWESGKNIQYF	TGTGCCAGCAGCCACTCATGGGAGAGTGGAAAAAACATTCAGTACTTC
TRBJ1-6	few	TRBV14	.	CASSQGGTGNSPLHF	TGTGCCAGCAGCCAAGGGGGCACTGGAAATTCACCCCTCCACTTT
TRBJ1-1	once	TRBV29-1	.	CSVVDRPVTFF	TGCAGCGTCGTGGACCGCCCGGTAACTTTCTTT
TRBJ2-7	.	TRBV30	TRBD2	CAWSVWRGGSYEQYF	TGTGCCTGGAGTGTATGGCGGGGGGGATCCTACGAGCAGTACTTC
TRBJ2-1	.	TRBV29-1	TRBD2	CSVGLAGGPNEQFF	TGCAGCGTTGGGCTAGCGGGGGGACCCAACGAGCAGTTCTTC
TRBJ1-1	.	TRBV5-1	.	CASSFGQRVSEAFF	TGCGCCAGCAGCTTTGGACAAAGAGTATCTGAAGCTTTCTTT
TRBJ1-2	.	TRBV10-3	TRBD1	CAISAATGTGYGYTF	TGTGCCATCAGTGCAGCAACCGGGACAGGGTATGGCTACACCTTC
TRBJ1-2	.	TRBV2	TRBD1	CASRQGGASYGYTF	TGTGCCAGCCGTCAGGGGGGCGCGAGCTATGGCTACACCTTC
TRBJ1-5	.	TRBV7-2	TRBD1	CASSLQGDQPQHF	TGTGCCAGCAGCCTTCAGGGGGATCAGCCCCAGCATTTT
TRBJ1-2	.	TRBV2	.	CASSHDDKTYLGYTF	TGTGCCAGCAGCCATGACGACAAAACGTATCTGGGCTACACCTTC
TRBJ1-1	.	TRBV29-1	.	CGVGGRMNTEAFF	TGCGGCGTCGGAGGGAGGATGAACACTGAAGCTTTCTTT
TRBJ1-5	.	TRBV19	.	CASRKTGVHQPQHF	TGTGCCAGTAGAAAGACGGGAGTACATCAGCCCCAGCATTTT
TRBJ2-3	few	TRBV7-2	.	CASSPAGDTQYF	TGTGCCAGCAGCCCCGCGGGAGATACGCAGTATTTT
TRBJ1-1	.	TRBV4-3	TRBD1	CASSQEDRAKAFF	TGCGCCAGCAGCCAAGAAGACAGGGCAAAAGCTTTCTTT
TRBJ2-7	.	TRBV20-1	.	CSATEYEQYF	TGCAGTGCTACAGAATACGAGCAGTACTTC
TRBJ1-2	.	TRBV6-5	.	CASSLARRNGYTF	TGTGCCAGCAGTCTCGCCAGGAGGAATGGCTACACCTTC
TRBJ2-5	.	TRBV6-6	TRBD1	CASSSGTDQETQYF	TGTGCCAGCAGTTCCGGGACAGATCAAGAGACCCAGTACTTC
TRBJ1-1	.	TRBV7-2	.	CASRPSGVRAEAFF	TGTGCCAGCAGACCATCAGGTGTTCGGGCTGAAGCTTTCTTT
TRBJ2-7	.	TRBV29-1	.	CSVSPGAYEQYF	TGCAGCGTTTCGCCAGGGGCCTACGAGCAGTACTTC
TRBJ2-5	few	TRBV5-6	.	CASSLVGSEETQYF	TGTGCCAGCAGCTTGGTTGGATCTGAAGAGACCCAGTACTTC
TRBJ1-2	.	TRBV29-1	.	CSVWGLGYTF	TGCAGCGTTTGGGGTCTTGGCTACACCTTC
TRBJ2-3	.	TRBV5-1	.	CASSPEVGGAADTQYF	TGCGCCAGCAGTCCGGAAGTGGGGGGCGCGGCAGATACGCAGTATTTT
TRBJ1-1	.	TRBV29-1	.	CSAQGNTEAFF	TGCAGCGCCCAAGGGAACACTGAAGCTTTCTTT
TRBJ2-7	.	TRBV29-1	TRBD1	CSARDSAYEQYF	TGCAGCGCCCGGGACAGCGCCTACGAGCAGTACTTC
TRBJ2-1	few	TRBV29-1	TRBD1	CSVSGTGFYNEQFF	TGCAGCGTTTCCGGGACAGGGTTCTACAATGAGCAGTTCTTC
TRBJ1-5	.	TRBV6-1	TRBD1	CASSGTGGNQPQHF	TGTGCCAGCAGTGGTACAGGGGGCAATCAGCCCCAGCATTTT
TRBJ2-5	.	TRBV5-6	.	CASSYDLSGTQYF	TGTGCCAGCAGCTATGACTTATCTGGAACCCAGTACTTC
TRBJ1-2	.	TRBV29-1	.	CSVNIRGVGYTF	TGCAGCGTTAATATCCGGGGGGTAGGCTACACCTTC
TRBJ1-2	.	TRBV5-6	.	CASSFQTRDYGYTF	TGTGCCAGCAGCTTCCAGACCCGCGACTATGGCTACACCTTC
TRBJ1-3	.	TRBV30	.	CAGGSSSGNTIYF	TGTGCCGGAGGGAGTAGCTCTGGAAACACCATATATTTT
TRBJ2-3	few	TRBV7-9	.	CASSPGQTLDTQYF	TGTGCCAGCAGCCCTGGACAGACATTAGATACGCAGTATTTT
TRBJ1-1	few	TRBV29-1	.	CSFRENTEAFF	TGCAGCTTCAGGGAGAACACTGAAGCTTTCTTT
TRBJ2-6	.	TRBV5-6	.	CASSFKTNVLTF	TGTGCCAGCAGCTTTAAGACCAACGTCCTGACTTTC
TRBJ1-4	.	TRBV25-1	.	CASSEGSPPIRLFF	TGTGCCAGCAGTGAAGGTTCCCCCCCCATTAGGTTGTTTTTT
TRBJ1-2	.	TRBV20-1	.	CSARILHGYTF	TGCAGTGCTAGGATTTTGCATGGCTACACCTTC
TRBJ1-2	.	TRBV7-2	TRBD1	CASSYLRGGSGYTF	TGTGCCAGCAGCTACCTCAGGGGGGGCAGTGGCTACACCTTC
TRBJ2-3	few	TRBV29-1	TRBD2	CSVASGSADTQYF	TGCAGCGTCGCTAGCGGGTCGGCAGATACGCAGTATTTT
TRBJ2-7	.	TRBV4-3	.	CASSVSRADEQYF	TGCGCCAGCAGTGTTAGCAGGGCCGACGAGCAGTACTTC